This TCR beta chain comes out of a study of PD-L1 blockade in urothelial cancer. As for the study in general: Atezolizumab, begun by patients in about 2014, was given at 1,200 mg intravenously every 3 weeks. Of prior chemotherapy regimens, patients had received between 0 and 3.

What went into each PCR as a spike was synthetic TCR analog templates. Here immunoSEQ multiplex PCR was the method, and the copy in TCRdb shows in-frame clones only, minus some. The top ten hold 1.8% of the sample, which has tens of thousands of clones, 70% to 90% seen once. The diagnosis in patients was locally advanced or metastatic urothelial carcinoma. The CDR3 is 14 residues long. The V and J ends lost 3 bases and 3 bases, in that order; junction bases with no gene match: 3. The germline V gene encodes CDR1 SGHNT and CDR2 YYREEE (reference sequence). V and J are TRBV5-4 and TRBJ2-5, with 9 bases matching TRBD2. The sequence came from a man in his fifties or sixties with urothelial cancer. The source material was PBMCs, sampled around atezolizumab (anti-PD-L1) treatment. CDR3 residues: CASSSGLAKETQYF. DNA of the CDR3: TGTGCCAGCAGCTCCGGACTAGCGAAAGAGACCCAGTACTTC.